What follows is one T cell receptor (beta chain) and its context. Its antigen is undetermined. The germline gives CDR1 KGHSH, CDR2 LQKENI. The CDR3 contains 14 residues. Deletions cut 5 bases from V and 1 base from J, with 11 bases between. This sample is drawn from a study of OX40 agonist ivuxolimab in advanced cancers. The wider study: Head and neck, renal cell, melanoma or hepatocellular carcinoma were the cancers that dose-escalation patients had. Study results and caveats: Individuals who were partial responders at 0.1-3.0 mg/kg had clonal expansion that ranked among the lowest.

The data were produced by immunoSEQ multiplex PCR, yet TCRdb's version contains in-frame clones alone and is incomplete. The sample records approximately 70,000 clones, 82% being singletons. The origin of this receptor is an adult with an advanced solid tumor such as melanoma, head and neck, liver or kidney cancer. The specimen comprised CD4+ or CD8+ T cells sorted from blood, sampled in a trial of the OX40 agonist ivuxolimab. The rearrangement uses TRBV18 and TRBJ1-1; a possible D gene is TRBD1 (5 bases). The CDR3 loop is CASSVGTQNTEAFF. In nucleotides, the CDR3 is TGTGCCAGCTCAGTCGGGACCCAGAACACTGAAGCTTTCTTT.